The T cell receptor beta chain described here comes from a study of persistence of HIV-infected CD4 T cells. Germline lookup yields CDR1 MDHEN and CDR2 SYDVKM. Trimming shortened V by 4 bases and J by 3 bases, and 6 bases separated the two germline ends. The CDR3 is 12 residues long. The libraries were made with immunoSEQ version 4 in survey mode. Repertoires were generated with immunoSEQ multiplex PCR, while TCRdb's copy carries only in-frame clones and drops some. The data contain tens of thousands of clones, about 74% of them seen just once; the ten biggest clones take up less than 2%. Overlapping HIV-1 Gag 15-mer peptides at 0.95 to 1 ug per peptide per mL were used. CD4+ T cells upregulating both CD40 ligand and CD69 were sorted as responding cells. As to this clone: Its matching antigen is unknown.

The sequences come from CD4+ T cells sorted from PBMCs after approximately 19-hour stimulation, collected from a patient who received antiretroviral therapy. The sequence came from an adult man with HIV who was CMV-seropositive. V gene TRBV28 combines with J gene TRBJ2-5; weak D call: TRBD1 (5 bases). The CDR3: CASSSGKETQYF. In DNA, the CDR3 is TGTGCCAGCAGTTCAGGGAAAGAGACCCAGTACTTC.